One sample yielded the 10 T cell receptor beta chains listed below, sequenced in a study of shared clonotypes between healthy human individuals. Using immunoSEQ multiplex PCR, the repertoire was profiled, and TCRdb retains in-frame clones only, with some absent. The sample yields roughly 2 million clones, about 95% seen once. CD45RO-negative, CCR7-positively selected cells formed the naive CD8 fraction, excluding terminally differentiated effector memory CD45RA+ cells. The sample was naive CD8+ T cells sorted from blood. These receptors came from a man aged 18-30 years in good health.

The chain recombines TRBV7-2 with TRBJ2-5; maybe TRBD2 (7 bases). The CDR3 loop spans 15 amino acids. Per germline, CDR1 SGHTA and CDR2 FQGNSA. Deletions cut 2 bases from V and 5 bases from J, with 15 bases between. CDR3 sequence (DNA): TGTGCCAGCAGCTTACTAGGGGGGGTTGAGGAGACCCAGTACTTC. Protein: CASSLLGGVEETQYF.

This chain joins TRBV30 and TRBJ2-3; 10 nucleotides align to TRBD2. The CDR3 loop spans 13 amino acids. With 5 bases clipped from V and 4 bases from J, the junction kept 3 bases outside the gene matches. The germline V gene encodes CDR1 GTSNPN and CDR2 SVGIG (reference sequence). Here the CDR3 reads CAWGLAASDTQYF. For the CDR3, the DNA is TGTGCCTGGGGACTAGCGGCGTCAGATACGCAGTATTTT. The whole variable domain, filled in from reference TRBV30 and TRBJ2-3, reads SQTIHQWPATLVQPVGSPLSLECTVEGTSNPNLYWYRQAAGRGLQLLFYSVGIGQISSEVPQNLSASRPQDRQFILSSKKLLLSDSGFYLCAWGLAASDTQYFGPGTRLTVL.

The chain joins TRBV6-6 to TRBJ2-7; D gene uncertain. The CDR3 has 16 amino acids. CDR1 and CDR2 from the germline V gene are MNHNY and SVGAGI (reference sequence). The germline V and J ends were trimmed by 2 bases and 2 bases, with 16 bases remaining between them. The CDR3 DNA follows: TGTGCCAGCAGTTACAAAGATTCGCAGCCTACCTACGAGCAGTACTTC. Protein sequence: CASSYKDSQPTYEQYF.

J is TRBJ2-7 and V is TRBV11-2, with TRBD2 identical over 8 bases. Germline-derived CDR1 and CDR2 are SGHAT and FQNNGV. There are 15 residues in the CDR3. The junction had 9 bases not matched to a gene; V was cut back by 5 bases and J by 3 bases. DNA of the CDR3: TGTGCCAGCAGCCAAACGACCGGGACTAGCTACGAGCAGTACTTC. Residues: CASSQTTGTSYEQYF.

In its sample, this clone was seen once. The chain employs TRBV28 and TRBJ2-5; D is perhaps TRBD1 (5 bases). Per germline, CDR1 MDHEN and CDR2 SYDVKM. The V gene lost 2 bases and the J gene lost 0 bases, with 13 bases spanning the gap. The CDR3 covers 16 residues. CDR3 nucleotides: TGTGCCAGCAGTTTAGGGATGGGGCAGTACCAAGAGACCCAGTACTTC. Protein: CASSLGMGQYQETQYF.

The chain employs TRBV28 and TRBJ2-1, with 7 nucleotides matching TRBD1. This CDR3 is 14 amino acids long. Germline V lookup: CDR1 MDHEN, CDR2 SYDVKM. The junction had 7 bases not matched to a gene; V was cut back by 2 bases and J by 9 bases. Here the CDR3 DNA reads TGTGCCAGCAGTTTAACGACAGGGTTAGGTGAGCAGTTCTTC. It codes for CASSLTTGLGEQFF. The full variable domain, rest sourced from reference TRBV28 and TRBJ2-1, is DVKVTQSSRYLVKRTGEKVFLECVQDMDHENMFWYRQDPGLGLRLIYFSYDVKMKEKGDIPEGYSVSREKKERFSLILESASTNQTSMYLCASSLTTGLGEQFFGPGTRLTVL.

Worth noting for this clone: A junction boundary mismatches the germline segment, possibly from a read error. V and J are TRBV30 and TRBJ1-4, with 7 positions matching TRBD1. Germline V lookup: CDR1 GTSNPN, CDR2 SVGIG (reference sequence). This CDR3 comprises 16 residues. The CDR3 region has the DNA TGTGCCTGGAGTGTGAGGGACAGTCTTATCAATGAAGAACTGTTTTTT. This encodes CAWSVRDSLINEELFF.

This chain's CDR3 is CASSQDSGTASTDTQYF. The CDR3 DNA is TGCGCCAGCAGCCAAGATTCCGGGACAGCTAGCACAGATACGCAGTATTTT. The chain has TRBV4-1 and TRBJ2-3; 7 nucleotides line up with TRBD1. The CDR3 is 17 residues long. Unmatched junction bases numbered 6, after V lost 0 bases and J lost 0 bases. Germline V lookup: CDR1 MGHRA, CDR2 YSYEKL.

J is TRBJ1-1 and V is TRBV25-1, with D unclear. Germline V gene lookup returns CDR1 MGHDK and CDR2 SYGVNS. Trimming removed 5 bases from V and 2 bases from J, with 9 bases in between. The CDR3 covers 13 residues. This CDR3 is CASSPGQNTEAFF. In DNA, the CDR3 is TGTGCCAGCAGTCCCGGTCAAAACACTGAAGCTTTCTTT. Supplemented by reference TRBV25-1 and TRBJ1-1, the full variable domain reads EADIYQTPRYLVIGTGKKITLECSQTMGHDKMYWYQQDPGMELHLIHYSYGVNSTEKGDLSSESTVSRIRTEHFPLTLESARPSHTSQYLCASSPGQNTEAFFGQGTRLTVV.

Concerning this clone itself: The sample holds other DNA sequences that translate to the same CDR3. The V and J genes are TRBV19 and TRBJ1-1; D perhaps matches TRBD1 (5 bases). Germline values: CDR1 LNHDA, CDR2 SQIVND (reference sequence). This CDR3 comprises 12 residues. V lost 8 bases, J lost 1 base, and 8 bases lay in between. CDR3 nucleotides: TGTGCCAGTGGGACGGGGAACACTGAAGCTTTCTTT. Amino acid sequence: CASGTGNTEAFF.